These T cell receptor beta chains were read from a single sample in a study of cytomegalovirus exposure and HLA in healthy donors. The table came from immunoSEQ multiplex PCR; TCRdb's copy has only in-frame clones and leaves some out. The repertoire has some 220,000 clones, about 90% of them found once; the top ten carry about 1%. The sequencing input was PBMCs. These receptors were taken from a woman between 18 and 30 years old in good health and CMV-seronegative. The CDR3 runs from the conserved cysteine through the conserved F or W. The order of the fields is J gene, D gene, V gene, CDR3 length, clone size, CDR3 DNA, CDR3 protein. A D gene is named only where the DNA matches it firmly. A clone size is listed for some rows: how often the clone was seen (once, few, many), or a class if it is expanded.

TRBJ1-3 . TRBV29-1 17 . TGCAGCGTTGAAGATTCGAACGGCAGGGCGTCTGGAAACACCATATATTTT CSVEDSNGRASGNTIYF
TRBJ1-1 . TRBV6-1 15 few TGTGCCAGTACCGAAACCCCAGGAATGAACACTGAAGCTTTCTTT CASTETPGMNTEAFF
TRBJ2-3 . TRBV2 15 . TGTGCCAGCATCGCTAGCGCCGCCATCACAGATACGCAGTATTTT CASIASAAITDTQYF
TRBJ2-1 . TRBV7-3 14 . TGTGCCAGCAGCTTAACGTTATTAAGCACTGAGCAGTTCTTC CASSLTLLSTEQFF
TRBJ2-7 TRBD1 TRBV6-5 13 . TGTGCCAGCACCTCACCAGGGGGCTACGAGCAGTACTTC CASTSPGGYEQYF
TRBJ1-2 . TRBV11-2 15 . TGTGCCAGCAGCTTAGGGGTTATAGACTGGTATGGCTACACCTTC CASSLGVIDWYGYTF
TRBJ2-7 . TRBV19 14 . TGTGCCAGTAGTATAGGCCTCAGGGGCTACGAGCAGTACTTC CASSIGLRGYEQYF
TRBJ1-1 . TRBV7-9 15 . TGTGCCAGCAGCCCCCGGGGGGGGTCGCACACTGAAGCTTTCTTT CASSPRGGSHTEAFF
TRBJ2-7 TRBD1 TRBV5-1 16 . TGCGCCAGCAGCTCAACTCTTTTAGACAGGGCCTACGAGCAGTACTTC CASSSTLLDRAYEQYF
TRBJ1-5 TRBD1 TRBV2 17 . TGTGCCAGCAGCGCAACAACGGGACAGGGGGAGGATCAGCCCCAGCATTTT CASSATTGQGEDQPQHF
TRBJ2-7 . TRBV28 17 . TGTGCCAGCAGTTCCCCAAAACTGTCATCTCTACCGGGCGAGCAGTACTTC CASSSPKLSSLPGEQYF
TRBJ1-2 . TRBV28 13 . TGTGCCAGCAGAGTCGGTCTTTTCTATGGCTACACCTTC CASRVGLFYGYTF
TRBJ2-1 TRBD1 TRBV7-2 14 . TGTGCCAGCAGCTCTCAGGGGGCCTACAATGAGCAGTTCTTC CASSSQGAYNEQFF
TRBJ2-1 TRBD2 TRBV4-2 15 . TGTGCCAGCAGCCGATCGGCGGGGGGCGTCGATGAGCAGTTCTTC CASSRSAGGVDEQFF
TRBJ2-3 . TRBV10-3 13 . TGTGCCATCAAACCGAGTAGCACAGATACGCAGTATTTT CAIKPSSTDTQYF
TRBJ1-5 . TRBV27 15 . TGTGCCAGCAGTTTAGATTCCGGGAGGAATCAGCCCCAGCATTTT CASSLDSGRNQPQHF
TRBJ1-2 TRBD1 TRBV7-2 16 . TGTGCCAGCAGCTTAGATCGGACAGGAGAGAACTATGGCTACACCTTC CASSLDRTGENYGYTF
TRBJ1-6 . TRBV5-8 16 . TGTGCCAGCAGCTCCCGAGGGAGGTCCTATAATTCACCCCTCCACTTT CASSSRGRSYNSPLHF
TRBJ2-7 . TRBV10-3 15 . TGTGCCATCAGTGATGAGATCAACCACCCGTACGAGCAGTACTTC CAISDEINHPYEQYF
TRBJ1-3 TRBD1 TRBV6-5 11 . TGTGCCAGCAGCCAAGGGGGCAGAGTATATTTT CASSQGGRVYF
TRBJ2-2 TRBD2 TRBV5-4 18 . TGTGCCAGCAGCACCCGAGCGGGAGGGCCTGTCGGCACCGGGGAGCTGTTTTTT CASSTRAGGPVGTGELFF